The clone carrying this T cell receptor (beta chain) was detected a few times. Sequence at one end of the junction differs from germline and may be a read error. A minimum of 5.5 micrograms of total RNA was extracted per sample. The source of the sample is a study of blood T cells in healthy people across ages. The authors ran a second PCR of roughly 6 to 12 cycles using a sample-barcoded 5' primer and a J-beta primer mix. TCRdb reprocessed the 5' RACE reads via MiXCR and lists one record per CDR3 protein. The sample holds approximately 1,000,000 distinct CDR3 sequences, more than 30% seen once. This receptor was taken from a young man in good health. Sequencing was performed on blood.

CDR3 sequence reads: CASSQESGSYNEQLF. As DNA, the CDR3 is TGTGCCAGCAGCCAAGAGTCTGGCTCCTACAATGAGCAGTTATTC. This chain connects TRBV4-2 to TRBJ2-1; D unclear. The CDR3 has 15 amino acids. The germline CDR1 and CDR2 sequences are LGHNA and YNFKEQ.